This T cell receptor beta chain was found in a study of cytomegalovirus exposure and HLA in healthy donors. Study-wide results and limits: In vitro data verified a few CMV-associated chains as specific for CMV antigens. A later analysis found that most CMV-associated TCR beta chains appeared HLA-restricted. Earlier analysis found most TCR beta V segments productive about 90% or about 30% of the time. The listing of 150 to 200 TCR beta chains classed them as cytomegalovirus-associated.

As regards this clone: Its antigen is not identified.

It was with 60 Vbeta and 13 Jbeta primers that the PCR ran. Libraries were prepared by immunoSEQ multiplex PCR; TCRdb keeps only in-frame clonotypes and omits some of them. Among about 210,000 clones listed, over 75% were seen once. This CDR3 comprises 14 residues. From germline, CDR1 is MNHEY and CDR2 SVGAGI. The sequence derives from a boy aged 10-17 years in good health and CMV-seronegative. The J gene is TRBJ2-5, the V gene TRBV6-5; TRBD2 aligns across 10 bases. The J call is in doubt because the DNA end fits TRBJ2-7 better. Sequenced input: PBMCs. CDR3 region: CASSGSGRAYEQYF. DNA of the CDR3: TGTGCCAGCAGTGGAAGCGGGAGGGCCTACGAGCAGTACTTC.